Only a few counts were recorded for the clone carrying this T cell receptor beta chain. The antigen remains unidentified. Sequencing was performed with immunoSEQ multiplex PCR; in TCRdb, only in-frame clones are kept and a portion is missing. The sample records approximately 180,000 clones, 88% being singletons. CDR1 MNHEY and CDR2 SVGAGI come from the germline V gene. Trimming pared 7 bases from V and 4 bases from J, leaving 5 bases between. The CDR3 is made up of 11 amino acids. These data are taken from a study of T cell responses to AZD1222 COVID-19 vaccine. The study's findings and limits: White British people made up most donors, females outnumbered males, and clonal diversity was possibly underestimated. At study baseline, merely over 5 AZD1222 recipients were seropositive.

The V and J genes are TRBV6-5 and TRBJ1-5; D may be TRBD1 (5 bases). The clonotype was recovered from an adult who received the AZD1222 COVID-19 vaccine. This specimen consisted of peripheral blood, obtained 28 days after the second AZD1222 dose. This chain's CDR3 is CASKGNQPQHF. CDR3 bases: TGTGCCAGCAAGGGGAATCAGCCCCAGCATTTT.